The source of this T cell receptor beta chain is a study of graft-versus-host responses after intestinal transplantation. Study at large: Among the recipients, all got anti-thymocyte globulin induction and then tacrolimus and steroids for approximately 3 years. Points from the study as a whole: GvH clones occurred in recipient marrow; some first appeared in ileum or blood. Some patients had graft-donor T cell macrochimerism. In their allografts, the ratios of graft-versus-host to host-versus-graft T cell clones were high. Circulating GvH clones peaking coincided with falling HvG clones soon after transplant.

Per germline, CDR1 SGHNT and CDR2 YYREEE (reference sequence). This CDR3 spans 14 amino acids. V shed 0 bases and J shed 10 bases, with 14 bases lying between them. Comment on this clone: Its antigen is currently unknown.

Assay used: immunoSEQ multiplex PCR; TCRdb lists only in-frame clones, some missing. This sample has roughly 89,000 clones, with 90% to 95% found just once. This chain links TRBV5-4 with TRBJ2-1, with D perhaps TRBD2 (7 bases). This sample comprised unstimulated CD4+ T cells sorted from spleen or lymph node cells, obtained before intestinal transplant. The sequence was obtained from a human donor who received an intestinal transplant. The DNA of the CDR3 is TGTGCCAGCAGCTTGGATGGGGGGGCAGGGGAGCAGTTCTTC. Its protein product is CASSLDGGAGEQFF.